This TCR beta chain was profiled in a study of cytomegalovirus exposure and HLA in healthy donors. General observations from the study: Subsequent analysis of the 120 or so validation repertoires found a tendency for first-cohort TCR clusters to co-occur. Among the CMV-associated chains, three were confirmed in vitro as specific for CMV antigens.

This clone was seen a handful of times. The antigen remains undetermined. Here immunoSEQ multiplex PCR was the method, and the copy in TCRdb shows in-frame clones only, minus some. Here the sample spans some 140,000 clones, 86% being singletons. The V gene's germline CDR1 is LNHDA and CDR2 SQIVND (reference sequence). This CDR3 spans 15 amino acids. V lost 8 bases and J lost 6, with 20 bases in between. While the first cohort had over 650 subjects, the donors belonged to the separate validation cohort of 100 to 150 subjects. The sample consisted of PBMCs. The sequence derives from a man between 18 and 29 years old in good health and CMV-seronegative. The V call is TRBV19, the J call TRBJ1-5, with D maybe TRBD1 (5 bases). CDR3 amino acids: CASSPGWGGSQPQHF. The CDR3 DNA is TGTGCCAGTTCCCCAGGGTGGGGGGGAAGTCAGCCCCAGCATTTT.